This TCR beta chain was captured in a study of blood T cell repertoires in COVID-19. The overall study: The United States, Italy and Spain provided the acute and convalescent COVID-19 samples. PBMCs, B-cell-depleted T cells, or T cells provided the cDNA or gDNA that made up the material.

Some clones are missing from TCRdb's copy, which holds only in-frame ones; the method was immunoSEQ multiplex PCR. The sample includes about 160,000 clones, 90% to 95% of them seen just once. Germline CDR1 and CDR2: MNHEY and SMNVEV (reference sequence). Trimming took 5 bases from V and 5 from J, leaving 9 bases between them. The CDR3 is made up of 13 amino acids. J is TRBJ2-2 and V is TRBV27, with D possibly matching TRBD1 (5 bases). This receptor was taken from a woman aged 50 to 60 with acute or convalescent COVID-19. The sequenced sample was peripheral blood. The CDR3 region has the DNA TGTGCCAGCAGTGATTACAGGACCGGGGAGCTGTTTTTT. Its translation: CASSDYRTGELFF.